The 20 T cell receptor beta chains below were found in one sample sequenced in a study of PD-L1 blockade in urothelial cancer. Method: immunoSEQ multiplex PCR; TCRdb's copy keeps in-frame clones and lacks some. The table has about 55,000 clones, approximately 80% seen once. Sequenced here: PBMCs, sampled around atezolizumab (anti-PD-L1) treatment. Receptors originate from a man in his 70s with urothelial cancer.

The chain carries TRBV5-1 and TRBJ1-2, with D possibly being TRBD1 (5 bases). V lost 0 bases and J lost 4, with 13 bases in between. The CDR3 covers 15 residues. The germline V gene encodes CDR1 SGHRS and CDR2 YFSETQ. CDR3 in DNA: TGCGCCAGCAGCTTGGAGCCAGGGAAATCCTATGGCTACACCTTC. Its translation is CASSLEPGKSYGYTF. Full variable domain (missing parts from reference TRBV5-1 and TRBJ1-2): KAGVTQTPRYLIKTRGQQVTLSCSPISGHRSVSWYQQTPGQGLQFLFEYFSETQRNKGNFPGRFSGRQFSNSRSEMNVSTLELGDSALYLCASSLEPGKSYGYTFGSGTRLTVV.

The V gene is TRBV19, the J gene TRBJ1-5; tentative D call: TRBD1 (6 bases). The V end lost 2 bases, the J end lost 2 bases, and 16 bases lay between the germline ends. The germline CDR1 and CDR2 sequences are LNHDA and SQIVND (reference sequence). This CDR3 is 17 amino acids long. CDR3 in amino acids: CASSISLGAVGNQPQHF. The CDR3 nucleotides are TGTGCCAGTAGTATAAGTTTGGGGGCTGTAGGCAATCAGCCCCAGCATTTT.

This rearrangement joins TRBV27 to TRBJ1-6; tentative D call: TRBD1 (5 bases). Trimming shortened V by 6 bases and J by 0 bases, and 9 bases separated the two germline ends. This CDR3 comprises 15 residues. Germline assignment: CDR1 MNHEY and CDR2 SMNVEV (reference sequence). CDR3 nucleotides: TGTGCCAGCAGGGTCGGGGGCTCCTATAATTCACCCCTCCACTTT. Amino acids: CASRVGGSYNSPLHF.

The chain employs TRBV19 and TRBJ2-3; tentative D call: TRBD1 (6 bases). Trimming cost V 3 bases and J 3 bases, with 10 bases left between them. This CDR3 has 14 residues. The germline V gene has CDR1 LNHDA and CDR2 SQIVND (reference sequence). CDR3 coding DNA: TGTGCCAGTAGTATCAGGGGCGGGACAGATACGCAGTATTTT. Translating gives CASSIRGGTDTQYF.

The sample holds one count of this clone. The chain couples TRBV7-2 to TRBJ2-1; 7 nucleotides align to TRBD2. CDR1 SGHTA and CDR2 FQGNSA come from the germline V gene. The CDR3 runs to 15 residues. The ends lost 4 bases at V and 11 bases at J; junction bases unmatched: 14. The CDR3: CASSSLLRGESKQFF. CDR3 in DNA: TGTGCCAGCAGCTCCCTCCTTCGGGGGGAAAGTAAGCAGTTCTTC.

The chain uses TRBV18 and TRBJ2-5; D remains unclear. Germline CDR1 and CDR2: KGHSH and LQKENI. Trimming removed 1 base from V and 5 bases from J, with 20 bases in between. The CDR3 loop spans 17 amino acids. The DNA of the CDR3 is TGTGCCAGCTCACCACGTCCGGTTCTCGCGGCCCCGGAGACCCAGTACTTC. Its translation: CASSPRPVLAAPETQYF.

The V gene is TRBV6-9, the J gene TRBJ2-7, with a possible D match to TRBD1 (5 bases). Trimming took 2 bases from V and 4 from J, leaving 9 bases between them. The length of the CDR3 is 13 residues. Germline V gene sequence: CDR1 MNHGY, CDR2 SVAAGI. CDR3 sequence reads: CASSYPGLYEQYF. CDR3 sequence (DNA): TGTGCCAGCAGTTATCCAGGGCTGTACGAGCAGTACTTC.

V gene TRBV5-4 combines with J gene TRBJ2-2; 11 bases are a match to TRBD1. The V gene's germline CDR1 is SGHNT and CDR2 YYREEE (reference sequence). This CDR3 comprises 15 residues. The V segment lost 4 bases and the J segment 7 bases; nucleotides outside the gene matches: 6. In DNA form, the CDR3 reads TGTGCCAGCAGCCTCGGACAGGGGGCGGGCGGGGAGCTGTTTTTT. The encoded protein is CASSLGQGAGGELFF.

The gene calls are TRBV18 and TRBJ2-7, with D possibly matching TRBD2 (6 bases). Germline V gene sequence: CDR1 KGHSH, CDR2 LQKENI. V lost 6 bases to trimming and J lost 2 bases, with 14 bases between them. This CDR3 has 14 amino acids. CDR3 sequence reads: CASSSGTVTYEQYF. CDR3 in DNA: TGTGCCAGCTCTTCCGGGACTGTAACCTACGAGCAGTACTTC.

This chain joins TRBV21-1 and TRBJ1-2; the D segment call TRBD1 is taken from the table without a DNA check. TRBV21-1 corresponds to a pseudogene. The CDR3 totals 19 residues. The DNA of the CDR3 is TGTGCCAGCAGCATCATCAAAGTGGGAACAGGGGACGTAAGCTATGGCTACACCTTC. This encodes CASSIIKVGTGDVSYGYTF.

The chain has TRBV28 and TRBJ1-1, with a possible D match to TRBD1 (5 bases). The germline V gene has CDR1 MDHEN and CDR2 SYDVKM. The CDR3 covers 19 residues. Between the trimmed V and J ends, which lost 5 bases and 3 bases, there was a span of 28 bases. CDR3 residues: CASSPGGGGDPGSDTEAFF. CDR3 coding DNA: TGTGCCAGCAGTCCCGGTGGGGGAGGGGACCCTGGGTCGGACACTGAAGCTTTCTTT.

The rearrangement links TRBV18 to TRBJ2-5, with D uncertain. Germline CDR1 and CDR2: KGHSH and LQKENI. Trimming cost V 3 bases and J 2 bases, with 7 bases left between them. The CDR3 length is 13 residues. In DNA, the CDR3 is TGTGCCAGCTCACCGATGCGTCAAGAGACCCAGTACTTC. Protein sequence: CASSPMRQETQYF.

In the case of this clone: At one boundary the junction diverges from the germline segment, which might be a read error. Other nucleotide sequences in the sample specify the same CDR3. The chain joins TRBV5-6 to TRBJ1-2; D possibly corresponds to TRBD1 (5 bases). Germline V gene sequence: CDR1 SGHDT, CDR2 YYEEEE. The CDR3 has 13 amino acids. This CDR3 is CASSLVGAYGYTF. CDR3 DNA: TGTGCCAGCAGTTTGGTAGGGGCCTATGGCTACACCTTC.

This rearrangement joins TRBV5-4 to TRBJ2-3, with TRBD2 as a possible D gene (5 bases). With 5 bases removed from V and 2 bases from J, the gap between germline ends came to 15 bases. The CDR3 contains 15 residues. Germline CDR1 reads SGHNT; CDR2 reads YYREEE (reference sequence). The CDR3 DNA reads TGTGCCAGCAGTTTGCCGGGGTACGCCACAGATACGCAGTATTTT. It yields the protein CASSLPGYATDTQYF.

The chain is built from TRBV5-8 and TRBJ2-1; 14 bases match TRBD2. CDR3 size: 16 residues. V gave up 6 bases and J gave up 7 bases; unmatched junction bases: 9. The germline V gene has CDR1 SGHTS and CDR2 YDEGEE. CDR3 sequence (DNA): TGTGCCAGCAATGGGGGGACTAGCGGGAGTAGGAATGAGCAGTTCTTC. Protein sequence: CASNGGTSGSRNEQFF.

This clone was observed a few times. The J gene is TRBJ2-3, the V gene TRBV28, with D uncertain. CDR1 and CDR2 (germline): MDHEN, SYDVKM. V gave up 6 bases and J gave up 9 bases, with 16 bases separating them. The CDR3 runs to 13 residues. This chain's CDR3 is CASSPDAPRTQYF. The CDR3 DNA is TGTGCCAGCAGCCCCGACGCCCCGCGGACGCAGTATTTT.

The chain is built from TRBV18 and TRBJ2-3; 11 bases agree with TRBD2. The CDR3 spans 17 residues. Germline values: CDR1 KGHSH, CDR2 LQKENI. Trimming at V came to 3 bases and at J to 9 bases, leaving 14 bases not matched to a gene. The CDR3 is CASSPQPLLAGAGTQYF. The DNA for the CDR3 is TGTGCCAGCTCACCCCAACCACTACTAGCGGGAGCAGGAACGCAGTATTTT.

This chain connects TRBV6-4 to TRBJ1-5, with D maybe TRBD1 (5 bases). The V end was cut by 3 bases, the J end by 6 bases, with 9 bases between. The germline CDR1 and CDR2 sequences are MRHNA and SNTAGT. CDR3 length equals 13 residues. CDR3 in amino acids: CASSEHRGQPQHF. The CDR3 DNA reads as TGTGCCAGCAGTGAACATAGGGGTCAGCCCCAGCATTTT.

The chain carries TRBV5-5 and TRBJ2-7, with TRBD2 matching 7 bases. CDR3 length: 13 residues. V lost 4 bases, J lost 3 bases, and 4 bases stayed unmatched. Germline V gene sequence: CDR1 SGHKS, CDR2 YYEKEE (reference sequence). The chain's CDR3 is CASSPRDYYEQYF. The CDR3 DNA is TGTGCCAGCAGCCCCCGGGACTACTACGAGCAGTACTTC.

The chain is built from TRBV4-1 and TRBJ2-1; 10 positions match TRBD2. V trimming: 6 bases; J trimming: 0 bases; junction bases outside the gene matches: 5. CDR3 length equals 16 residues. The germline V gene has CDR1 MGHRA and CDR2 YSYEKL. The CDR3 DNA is TGCGCCAGCAGGGCACCTAGCGGGAGCTCCTACAATGAGCAGTTCTTC. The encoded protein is CASRAPSGSSYNEQFF.